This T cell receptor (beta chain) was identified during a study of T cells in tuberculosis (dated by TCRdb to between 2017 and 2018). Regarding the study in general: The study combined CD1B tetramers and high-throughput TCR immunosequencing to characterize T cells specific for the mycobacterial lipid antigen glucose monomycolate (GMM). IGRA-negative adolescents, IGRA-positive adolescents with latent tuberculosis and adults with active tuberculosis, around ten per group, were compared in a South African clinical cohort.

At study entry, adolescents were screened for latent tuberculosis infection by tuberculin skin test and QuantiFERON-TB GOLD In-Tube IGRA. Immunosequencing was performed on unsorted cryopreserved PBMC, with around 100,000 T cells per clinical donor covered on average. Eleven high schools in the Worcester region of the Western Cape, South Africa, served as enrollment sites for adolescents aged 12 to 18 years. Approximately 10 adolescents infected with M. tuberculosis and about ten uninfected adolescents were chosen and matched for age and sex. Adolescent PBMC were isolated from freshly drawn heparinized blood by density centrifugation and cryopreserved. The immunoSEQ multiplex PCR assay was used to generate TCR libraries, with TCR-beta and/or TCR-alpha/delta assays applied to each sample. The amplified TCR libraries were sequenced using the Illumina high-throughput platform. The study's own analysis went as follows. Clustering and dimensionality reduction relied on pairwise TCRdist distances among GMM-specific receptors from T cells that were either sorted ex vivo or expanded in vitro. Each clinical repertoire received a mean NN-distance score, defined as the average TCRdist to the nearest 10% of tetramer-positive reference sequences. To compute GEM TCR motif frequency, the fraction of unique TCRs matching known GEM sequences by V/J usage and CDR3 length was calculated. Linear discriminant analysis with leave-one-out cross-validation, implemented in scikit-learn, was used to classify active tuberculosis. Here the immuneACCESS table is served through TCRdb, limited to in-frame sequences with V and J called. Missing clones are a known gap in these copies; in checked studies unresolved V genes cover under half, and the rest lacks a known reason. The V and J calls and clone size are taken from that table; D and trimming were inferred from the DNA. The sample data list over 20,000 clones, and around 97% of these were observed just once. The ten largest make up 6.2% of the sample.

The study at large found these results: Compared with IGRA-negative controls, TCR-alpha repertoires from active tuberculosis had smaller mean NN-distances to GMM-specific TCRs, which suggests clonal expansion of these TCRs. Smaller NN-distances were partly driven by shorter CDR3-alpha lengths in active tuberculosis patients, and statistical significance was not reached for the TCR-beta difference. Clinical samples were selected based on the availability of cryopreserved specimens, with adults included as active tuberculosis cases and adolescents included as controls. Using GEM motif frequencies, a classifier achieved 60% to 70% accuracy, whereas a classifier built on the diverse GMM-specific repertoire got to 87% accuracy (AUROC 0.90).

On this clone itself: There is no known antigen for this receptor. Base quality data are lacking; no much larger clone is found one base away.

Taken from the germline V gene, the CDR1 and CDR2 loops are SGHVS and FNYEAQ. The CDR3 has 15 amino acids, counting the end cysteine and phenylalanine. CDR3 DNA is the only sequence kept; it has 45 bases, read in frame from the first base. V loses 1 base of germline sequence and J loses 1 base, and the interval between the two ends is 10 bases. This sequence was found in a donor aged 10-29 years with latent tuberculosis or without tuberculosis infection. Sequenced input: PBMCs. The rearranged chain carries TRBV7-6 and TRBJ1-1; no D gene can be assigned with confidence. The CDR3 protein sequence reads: CASSLGQRTNTEAFF. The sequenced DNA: TGTGCCAGCAGCTTAGGGCAGCGAACGAACACTGAAGCTTTCTTT.